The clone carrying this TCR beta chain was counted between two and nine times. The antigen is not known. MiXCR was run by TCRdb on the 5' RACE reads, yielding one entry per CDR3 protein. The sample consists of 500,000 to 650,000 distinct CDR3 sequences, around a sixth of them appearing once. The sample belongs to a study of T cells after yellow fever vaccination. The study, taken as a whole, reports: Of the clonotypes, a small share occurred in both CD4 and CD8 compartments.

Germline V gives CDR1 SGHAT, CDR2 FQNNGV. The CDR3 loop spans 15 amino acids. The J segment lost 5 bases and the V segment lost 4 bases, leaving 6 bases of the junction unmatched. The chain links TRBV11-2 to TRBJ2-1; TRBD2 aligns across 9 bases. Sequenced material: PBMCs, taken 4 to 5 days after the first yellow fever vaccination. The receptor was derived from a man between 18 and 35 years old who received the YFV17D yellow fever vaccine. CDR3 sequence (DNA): TGTGCCAGCAGCTCCCCCGGGACTAGCAACAATGAGCAGTTCTTC. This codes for CASSSPGTSNNEQFF. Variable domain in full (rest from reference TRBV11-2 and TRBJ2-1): EAGVAQSPRYKIIEKRQSVAFWCNPISGHATLYWYQQILGQGPKLLIQFQNNGVVDDSQLPKDRFSAERLKGVDSTLKIQPAKLEDSAVYLCASSSPGTSNNEQFFGPGTRLTVL.